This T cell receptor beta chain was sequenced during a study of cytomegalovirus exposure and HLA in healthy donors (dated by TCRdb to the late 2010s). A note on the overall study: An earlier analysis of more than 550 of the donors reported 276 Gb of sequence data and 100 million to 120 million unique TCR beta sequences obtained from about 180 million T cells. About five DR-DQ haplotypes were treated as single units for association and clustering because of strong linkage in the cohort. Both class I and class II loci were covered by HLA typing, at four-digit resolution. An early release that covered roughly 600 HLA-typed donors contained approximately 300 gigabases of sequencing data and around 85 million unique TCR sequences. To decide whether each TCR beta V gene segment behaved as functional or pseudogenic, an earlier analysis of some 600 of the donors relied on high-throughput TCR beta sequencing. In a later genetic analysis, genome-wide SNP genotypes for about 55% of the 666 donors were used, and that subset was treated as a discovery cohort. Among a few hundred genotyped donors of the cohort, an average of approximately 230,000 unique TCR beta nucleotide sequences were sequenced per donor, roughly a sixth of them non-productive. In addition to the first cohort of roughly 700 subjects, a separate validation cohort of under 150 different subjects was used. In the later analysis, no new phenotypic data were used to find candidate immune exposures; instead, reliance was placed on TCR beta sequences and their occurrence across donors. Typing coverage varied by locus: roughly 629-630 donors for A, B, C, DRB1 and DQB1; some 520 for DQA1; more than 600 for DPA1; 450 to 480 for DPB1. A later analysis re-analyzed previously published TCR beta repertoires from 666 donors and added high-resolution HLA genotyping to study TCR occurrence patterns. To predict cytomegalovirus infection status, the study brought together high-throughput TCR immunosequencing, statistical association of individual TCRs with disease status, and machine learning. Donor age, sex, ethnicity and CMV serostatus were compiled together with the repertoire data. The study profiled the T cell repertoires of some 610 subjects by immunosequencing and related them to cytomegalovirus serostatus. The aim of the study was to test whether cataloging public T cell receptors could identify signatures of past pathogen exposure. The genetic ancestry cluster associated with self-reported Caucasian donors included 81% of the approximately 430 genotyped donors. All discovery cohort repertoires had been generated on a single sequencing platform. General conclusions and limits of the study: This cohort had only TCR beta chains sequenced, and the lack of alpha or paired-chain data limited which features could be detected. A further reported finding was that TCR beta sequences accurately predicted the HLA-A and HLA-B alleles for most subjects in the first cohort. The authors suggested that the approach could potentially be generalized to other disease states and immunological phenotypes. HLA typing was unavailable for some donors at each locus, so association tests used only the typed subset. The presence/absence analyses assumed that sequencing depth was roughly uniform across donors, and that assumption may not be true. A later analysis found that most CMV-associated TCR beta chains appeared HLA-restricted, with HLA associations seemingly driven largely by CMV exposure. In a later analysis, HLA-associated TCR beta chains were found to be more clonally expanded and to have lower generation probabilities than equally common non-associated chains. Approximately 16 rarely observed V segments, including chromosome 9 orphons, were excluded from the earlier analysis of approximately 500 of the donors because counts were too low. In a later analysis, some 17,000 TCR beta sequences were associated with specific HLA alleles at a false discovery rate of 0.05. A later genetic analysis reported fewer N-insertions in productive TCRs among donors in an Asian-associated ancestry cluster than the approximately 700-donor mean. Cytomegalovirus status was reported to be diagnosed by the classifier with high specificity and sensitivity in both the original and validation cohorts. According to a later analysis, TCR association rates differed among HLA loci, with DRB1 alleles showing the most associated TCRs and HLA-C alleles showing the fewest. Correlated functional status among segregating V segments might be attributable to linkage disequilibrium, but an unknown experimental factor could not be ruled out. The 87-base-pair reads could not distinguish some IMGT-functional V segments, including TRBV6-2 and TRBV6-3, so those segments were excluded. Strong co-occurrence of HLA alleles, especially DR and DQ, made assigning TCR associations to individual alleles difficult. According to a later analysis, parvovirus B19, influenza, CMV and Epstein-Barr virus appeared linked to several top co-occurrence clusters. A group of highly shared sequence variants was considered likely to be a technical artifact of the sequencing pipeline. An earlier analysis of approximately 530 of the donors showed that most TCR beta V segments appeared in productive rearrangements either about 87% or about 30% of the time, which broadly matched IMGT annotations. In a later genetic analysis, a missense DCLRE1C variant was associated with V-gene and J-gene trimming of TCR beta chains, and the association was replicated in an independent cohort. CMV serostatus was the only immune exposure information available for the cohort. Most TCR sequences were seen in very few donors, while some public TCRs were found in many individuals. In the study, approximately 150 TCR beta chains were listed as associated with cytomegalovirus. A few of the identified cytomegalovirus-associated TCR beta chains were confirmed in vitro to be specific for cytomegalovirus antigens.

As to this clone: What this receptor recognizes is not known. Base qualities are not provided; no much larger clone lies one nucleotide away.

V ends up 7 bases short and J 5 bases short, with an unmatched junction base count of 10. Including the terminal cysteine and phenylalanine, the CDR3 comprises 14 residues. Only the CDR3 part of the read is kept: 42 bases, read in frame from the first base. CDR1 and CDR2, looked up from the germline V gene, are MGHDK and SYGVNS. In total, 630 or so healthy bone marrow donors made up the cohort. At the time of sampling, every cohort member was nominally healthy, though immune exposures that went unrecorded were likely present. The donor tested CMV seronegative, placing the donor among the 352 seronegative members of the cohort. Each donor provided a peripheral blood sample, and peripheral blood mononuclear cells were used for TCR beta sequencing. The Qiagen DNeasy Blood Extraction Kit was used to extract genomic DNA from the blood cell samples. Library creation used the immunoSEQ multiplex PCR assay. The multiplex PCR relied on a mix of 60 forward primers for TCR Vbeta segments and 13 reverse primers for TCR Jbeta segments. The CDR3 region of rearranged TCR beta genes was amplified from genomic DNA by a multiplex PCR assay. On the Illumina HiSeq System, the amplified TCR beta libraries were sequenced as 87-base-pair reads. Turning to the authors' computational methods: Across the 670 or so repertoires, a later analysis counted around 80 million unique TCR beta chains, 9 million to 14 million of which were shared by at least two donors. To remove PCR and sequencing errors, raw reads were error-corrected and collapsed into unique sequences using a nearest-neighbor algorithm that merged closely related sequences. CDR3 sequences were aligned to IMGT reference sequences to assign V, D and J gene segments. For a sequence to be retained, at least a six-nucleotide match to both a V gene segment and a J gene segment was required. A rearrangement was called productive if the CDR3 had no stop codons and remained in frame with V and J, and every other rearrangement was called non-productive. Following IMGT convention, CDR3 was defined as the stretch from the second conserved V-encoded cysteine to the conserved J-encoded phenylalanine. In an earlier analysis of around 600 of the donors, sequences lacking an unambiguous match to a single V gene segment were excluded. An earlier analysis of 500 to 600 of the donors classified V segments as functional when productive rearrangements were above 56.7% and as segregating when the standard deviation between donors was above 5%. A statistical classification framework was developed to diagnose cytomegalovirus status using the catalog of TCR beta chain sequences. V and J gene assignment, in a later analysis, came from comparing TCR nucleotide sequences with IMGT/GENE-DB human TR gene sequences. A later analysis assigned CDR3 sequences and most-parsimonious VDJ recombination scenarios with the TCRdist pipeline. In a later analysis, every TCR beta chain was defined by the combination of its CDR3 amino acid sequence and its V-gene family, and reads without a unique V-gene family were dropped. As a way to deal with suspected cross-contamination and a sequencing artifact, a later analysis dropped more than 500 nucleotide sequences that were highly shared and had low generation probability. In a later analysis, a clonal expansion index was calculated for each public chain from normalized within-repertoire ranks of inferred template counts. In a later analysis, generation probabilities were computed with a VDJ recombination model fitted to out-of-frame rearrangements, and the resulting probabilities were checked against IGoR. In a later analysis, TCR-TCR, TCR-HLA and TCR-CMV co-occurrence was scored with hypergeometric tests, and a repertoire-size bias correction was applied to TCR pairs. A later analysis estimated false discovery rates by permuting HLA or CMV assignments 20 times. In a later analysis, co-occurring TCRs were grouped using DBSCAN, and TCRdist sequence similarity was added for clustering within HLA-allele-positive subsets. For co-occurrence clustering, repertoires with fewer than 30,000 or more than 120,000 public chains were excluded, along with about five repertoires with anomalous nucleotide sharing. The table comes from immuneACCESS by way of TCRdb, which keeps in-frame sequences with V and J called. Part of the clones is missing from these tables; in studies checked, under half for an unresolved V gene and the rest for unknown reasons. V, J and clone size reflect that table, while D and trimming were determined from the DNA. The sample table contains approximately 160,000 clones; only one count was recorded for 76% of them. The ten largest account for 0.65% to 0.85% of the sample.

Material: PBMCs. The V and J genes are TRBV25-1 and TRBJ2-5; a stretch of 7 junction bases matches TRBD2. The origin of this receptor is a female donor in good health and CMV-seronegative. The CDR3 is CASTPGGFRETQYF. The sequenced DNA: TGTGCCAGCACTCCCGGGGGGTTTAGGGAGACCCAGTACTTC. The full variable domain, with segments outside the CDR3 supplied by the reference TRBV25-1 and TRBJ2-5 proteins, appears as EADIYQTPRYLVIGTGKKITLECSQTMGHDKMYWYQQDPGMELHLIHYSYGVNSTEKGDLSSESTVSRIRTEHFPLTLESARPSHTSQYLCASTPGGFRETQYFGPGTRLLVL.